The next 2 T cell receptor beta chains were all read from a single sample in a study of T cells in Graves' hyperthyroidism and ophthalmopathy. It was RNA transcripts that yielded the amplified TCR beta CDR3 regions. Primed by the HTBI set, a first-round RT-PCR was run on the TCR CDR3. TCRdb fed the multiplex PCR reads into MiXCR, producing one record per CDR3 protein. Of fewer than 650,000 distinct CDR3 sequences in the sample, approximately 48% were seen once. Material for sequencing was peripheral blood or thyroid tissue (not recorded which). The receptors shown here come from an adult woman with Graves' disease, either hyperthyroidism or ophthalmopathy (not recorded which).

This clonotype showed up just once. V is TRBV20-1 and J is TRBJ2-7; D gene uncertain. V was trimmed by 3 bases and J by 0 bases, leaving 6 bases between them. Germline V CDR1 and CDR2: DFQATT, SNEGSKA (reference sequence). This CDR3 spans 12 amino acids. For the CDR3, the DNA is TGCAGTGCTAGCGATAGCTCCTACGAGCAGTACTTC. It codes for CSASDSSYEQYF.

The rearrangement joins TRBV16 to TRBJ2-7; 9 bases are a match to TRBD1. CDR1 is KGHSY and CDR2 is FQNENV in the germline V gene. The V segment lost 3 bases and the J segment 7 bases; nucleotides outside the gene matches: 10. The CDR3 loop spans 15 amino acids. The CDR3 nucleotides are TGTGCCAGCAGCCAGAGTTGGACAGGGGCTGGGGAGCAGTACTTC. Translating it yields CASSQSWTGAGEQYF.